What follows are 26 T cell receptor beta chains derived from one specimen sequenced in a study of shared clonotypes between healthy human individuals. This table comes from immunoSEQ multiplex PCR, and its TCRdb copy is limited to in-frame clones, with some not included. The table includes about 1.5 million clones, around 98% detected once. The sample comprised naive CD4+ T cells sorted from blood. Indicated subset: CD45RA+ positively selected. All receptors derive from a man aged 25 to 40 in good health.

This chain connects TRBV5-1 to TRBJ1-5; D is perhaps TRBD1 (5 bases). V shed 4 bases and J shed 7 bases, with 12 bases lying between them. The germline V gene has CDR1 SGHRS and CDR2 YFSETQ. This CDR3 is built from 13 residues. The chain's CDR3 is CASSKQVGQPQHF. The CDR3 nucleotides read TGCGCCAGCAGCAAACAGGTCGGGCAGCCCCAGCATTTT.

V is TRBV7-9 and J is TRBJ1-2; D is undetermined. This CDR3 has 11 residues. Trimming removed 3 bases at V and 7 bases at J, with 6 bases between. Germline assignment: CDR1 SEHNR and CDR2 FQNEAQ (reference sequence). As DNA, the CDR3 is TGTGCCAGCAGCTTGAGAGCTGGCTACACCTTC. Amino acids: CASSLRAGYTF.

The chain links TRBV7-8 to TRBJ2-1; D is undetermined. Trimming took off 1 base at V and 0 bases at J, with 10 bases between the two ends. There are 16 residues in the CDR3. The V gene's germline CDR1 is SGHVS and CDR2 FQNEAQ. The CDR3 nucleotides read TGTGCCAGCAGCTTAGGTCTCCGAAGCTCCTACAATGAGCAGTTCTTC. Translated, it gives CASSLGLRSSYNEQFF.

The V gene is TRBV15, the J gene TRBJ2-3; D remains unclear. Germline loops: CDR1 LNHNV, CDR2 YYDKDF (reference sequence). V shed 3 bases and J shed 1 base, with 8 bases lying between them. The CDR3 covers 14 residues. The CDR3 loop is CATSSAAGTDTQYF. As DNA, the CDR3 is TGTGCCACCAGCAGCGCCGCCGGCACAGATACGCAGTATTTT. Full variable domain (outside the CDR3, taken from reference TRBV15 and TRBJ2-3): DAMVIQNPRYQVTQFGKPVTLSCSQTLNHNVMYWYQQKSSQAPKLLFHYYDKDFNNEADTPDNFQSRRPNTSFCFLDIRSPGLGDTAMYLCATSSAAGTDTQYFGPGTRLTVL.

V is TRBV30 and J is TRBJ2-5; D is ambiguous. The CDR3 runs to 15 residues. CDR1 is GTSNPN and CDR2 is SVGIG in the germline V gene (reference sequence). V was pared by 2 bases and J by 1 base, with 14 bases between. CDR3 region: CAWSRNRLFQETQYF. DNA of the CDR3: TGTGCCTGGAGTAGAAACAGATTATTCCAAGAGACCCAGTACTTC.

The DNA for the CDR3 is TGCGCCAGCACCGGGACTAGCGGATTCTACAATGAGCAGTTCTTC. Translating it yields CASTGTSGFYNEQFF. The genes are TRBV5-1 and TRBJ2-1; 11 bases are a match to TRBD2. The CDR3 contains 15 residues. Germline CDR1 SGHRS, CDR2 YFSETQ. Trimming cost V 6 bases and J 3 bases; bases outside gene matches: 5.

This clone has only one observation. The chain employs TRBV28 and TRBJ1-2, with unresolved D. V lost 5 bases and J 7 bases, leaving 11 bases between the germline ends. CDR1 is MDHEN, CDR2 SYDVKM, per germline. This CDR3 region has 12 residues. CDR3 in amino acids: CASSPTWSGYTF. In DNA form, the CDR3 reads TGTGCCAGCAGTCCTACATGGAGTGGCTACACCTTC.

The rearrangement links TRBV7-3 to TRBJ2-1; TRBD2 aligns across 10 bases. V dropped 5 bases and J dropped 9; count of bases not matched to a gene: 16. CDR1 SGHTA and CDR2 FQGTGA come from the germline V gene. The CDR3 length is 17 residues. Written as DNA, the CDR3 is TGTGCCAGCAGCCCGGGATCGGCTAGCGGGAGTTGGAGTGAGCAGTTCTTC. This sequence encodes CASSPGSASGSWSEQFF.

The chain joins TRBV9 to TRBJ2-7; 11 positions agree with TRBD2. This CDR3 is 15 amino acids long. Germline V gene sequence: CDR1 SGDLS, CDR2 YYNGEE. V dropped 4 bases and J dropped 5; count of bases not matched to a gene: 8. The CDR3 reads CASSPRTSGHDEQYF. CDR3 DNA sequence: TGTGCCAGCAGCCCCCGGACTAGCGGGCATGACGAGCAGTACTTC.

The chain uses TRBV7-3 and TRBJ2-7, with 7 bases that match TRBD1. CDR3 length: 15 residues. Germline-derived CDR1 and CDR2 are SGHTA and FQGTGA. The V segment lost 4 bases and the J segment 4 bases; nucleotides outside the gene matches: 10. CDR3 protein: CASSSRQGKEYEQYF. Written as DNA, the CDR3 is TGTGCCAGCAGCTCACGACAGGGAAAGGAGTACGAGCAGTACTTC.

This clone has only one observation. V and J are TRBV7-7 and TRBJ2-2, with a weak D call TRBD2 (6 bases). The germline gives CDR1 SSHAT, CDR2 FNYEAQ (reference sequence). V dropped 4 bases and J dropped 6 bases, with 9 bases sitting between them. The CDR3 runs 13 residues. CDR3 in DNA: TGTGCCAGCAGCTCCGCGGGATCCGGGGAGCTGTTTTTT. Amino acid sequence: CASSSAGSGELFF. The full variable domain, completed using reference TRBV7-7 and TRBJ2-2, is GAGVSQSPRYKVTKRGQDVTLRCDPISSHATLYWYQQALGQGPEFLTYFNYEAQPDKSGLPSDRFSAERPEGSISTLTIQRTEQRDSAMYRCASSSAGSGELFFGEGSRLTVL.

Note on this clone: The same CDR3 also results from other DNA sequences found in this sample. The V gene is TRBV7-9, the J gene TRBJ1-1, with D possibly TRBD1 on 5 matching bases. The CDR3 runs 13 residues. Germline CDR1 SEHNR, CDR2 FQNEAQ (reference sequence). V gave up 1 base and J gave up 3 bases, with 6 bases separating them. CDR3 DNA: TGTGCCAGCAGCTTAGTCAGGGACACTGAAGCTTTCTTT. Translated, it gives CASSLVRDTEAFF.

V and J are TRBV7-8 and TRBJ2-5, with D tentatively TRBD1 (5 bases). V was cut by 2 bases and J by 4 bases, with 14 bases left in between. The CDR3 length is 15 residues. Germline V lookup: CDR1 SGHVS, CDR2 FQNEAQ. CDR3 region: CASSLWGGPRETQYF. For the CDR3, the DNA is TGTGCCAGCAGCTTATGGGGCGGCCCGAGAGAGACCCAGTACTTC. The full variable domain, its missing parts supplied by reference TRBV7-8 and TRBJ2-5, is GAGVSQSPRYKVAKRGQDVALRCDPISGHVSLFWYQQALGQGPEFLTYFQNEAQLDKSGLPSDRFFAERPEGSVSTLKIQRTQQEDSAVYLCASSLWGGPRETQYFGPGTRLLVL.

V usage is TRBV14 and J usage is TRBJ1-3; TRBD1 matches at 10 bases. The ends lost 4 bases at V and 1 base at J; junction bases unmatched: 4. CDR3 length equals 16 residues. Germline V gene sequence: CDR1 SGHDN, CDR2 FVKESK. The CDR3: CASSLRTGGSGNTIYF. Here the CDR3 DNA reads TGTGCCAGCAGCCTACGGACAGGGGGATCTGGAAACACCATATATTTT. Using reference TRBV14 and TRBJ1-3 for the parts outside the CDR3, the full variable domain is EAGVTQFPSHSVIEKGQTVTLRCDPISGHDNLYWYRRVMGKEIKFLLHFVKESKQDESGMPNNRFLAERTGGTYSTLKVQPAELEDSGVYFCASSLRTGGSGNTIYFGEGSWLTVV.

This clone has only one observation. V and J are TRBV11-2 and TRBJ2-3, with TRBD2 matching over 7 bases. Trimming took 3 bases from V and 0 from J; bases not matched to a gene: 3. There are 15 residues in the CDR3. Germline CDR1 and CDR2: SGHAT and FQNNGV. In DNA, the CDR3 is TGTGCCAGCAGCTTGGACGGGAGGAGCACAGATACGCAGTATTTT. Encoded protein: CASSLDGRSTDTQYF. Looking up the rest from reference TRBV11-2 and TRBJ2-3 gives the full variable domain: EAGVAQSPRYKIIEKRQSVAFWCNPISGHATLYWYQQILGQGPKLLIQFQNNGVVDDSQLPKDRFSAERLKGVDSTLKIQPAKLEDSAVYLCASSLDGRSTDTQYFGPGTRLTVL.

V gene TRBV10-3 combines with J gene TRBJ2-5; TRBD1 aligns across 8 bases. With V trimmed by 10 bases and J by 4 bases, 11 bases remained unmatched. Germline CDR1 reads ENHRY; CDR2 reads SYGVKD. This CDR3 is 14 amino acids long. CDR3 amino acids: CATRAGGTGETQYF. CDR3 nucleotide sequence: TGTGCCACCCGGGCAGGGGGGACAGGAGAGACCCAGTACTTC.

The chain employs TRBV11-2 and TRBJ1-1, with D hard to call. Trimming shortened V by 1 base and J by 2 bases, and 17 bases separated the two germline ends. The CDR3 length is 17 residues. Germline V gene lookup returns CDR1 SGHAT and CDR2 FQNNGV. The CDR3 region is CASSLGSFWRVNTEAFF. The DNA of the CDR3 is TGTGCCAGCAGCTTAGGGAGTTTCTGGCGGGTAAACACTGAAGCTTTCTTT.

The V and J genes are TRBV27 and TRBJ2-5; 12 bases are a match to TRBD2. Germline loops: CDR1 MNHEY, CDR2 SMNVEV (reference sequence). The CDR3 is 15 residues long. With V trimmed by 6 bases and J by 5 bases, 7 bases remained unmatched. The CDR3 reads CASSRLAGDGETQYF. The CDR3 coding sequence is TGTGCCAGCAGCAGACTAGCGGGAGACGGCGAGACCCAGTACTTC.

The V and J genes are TRBV27 and TRBJ2-1, with 10 bases fitting TRBD2. Germline assignment: CDR1 MNHEY and CDR2 SMNVEV (reference sequence). V shed 10 bases, J shed 5 bases, and the junction held 8 bases outside the gene matches. This CDR3 is 14 amino acids long. The DNA for the CDR3 is TGTGCCACACTCGGAACTAGCGGGAACAATGAGCAGTTCTTC. Residues: CATLGTSGNNEQFF.

This rearrangement joins TRBV7-9 to TRBJ2-7; no clear D gene. The CDR3 has 12 amino acids. In germline, CDR1 is SEHNR, CDR2 FQNEAQ (reference sequence). V was cut by 1 base and J by 3 bases, with 4 bases left in between. The CDR3 sequence is CASSLELYEQYF. CDR3 in DNA: TGTGCCAGCAGCTTAGAACTCTACGAGCAGTACTTC.

This CDR3 is CASSLGMAGELFF. Here the CDR3 DNA reads TGTGCCAGCAGCTTAGGAATGGCCGGGGAGCTGTTTTTT. The chain couples TRBV11-2 to TRBJ2-2; the D is unclear. This CDR3 has 13 residues. The V end was cut by 1 base, the J end by 6 bases, with 6 bases between. The germline gives CDR1 SGHAT, CDR2 FQNNGV.

DNA for the CDR3: TGTGCCAGCAGTGAATATAGGGGACAGCAAGAGACCCAGTACTTC. This sequence encodes CASSEYRGQQETQYF. The chain joins TRBV25-1 to TRBJ2-5; 7 nucleotides agree with TRBD1. J was trimmed by 2 bases and V by 0 bases; bases with no gene match: 3. CDR1 and CDR2 from the germline V gene are MGHDK and SYGVNS. CDR3 length equals 15 residues.

The rearrangement links TRBV6-1 to TRBJ1-2, with D hard to call. The CDR3 covers 13 residues. V lost 4 bases, J lost 0 bases, and 6 bases lay in between. The germline V gene encodes CDR1 MNHNS and CDR2 SASEGT. Here the CDR3 reads CASSVEANYGYTF. In nucleotides, the CDR3 is TGTGCCAGCAGTGTAGAGGCTAACTATGGCTACACCTTC.

This chain joins TRBV29-1 and TRBJ2-1, with 13 positions matching TRBD2. The J segment lost 8 bases and the V segment lost 4 bases, leaving 17 bases of the junction unmatched. Germline assignment: CDR1 SQVTM and CDR2 ANQGSEA. This CDR3 comprises 18 residues. DNA of the CDR3: TGCAGCGTTGGGGGACTAGCGGGACTAAACCTTCAAAAAGATGAGCAGTTCTTC. Protein sequence: CSVGGLAGLNLQKDEQFF.

Points on this clone: Additional DNA sequences in this sample encode the identical CDR3. J is TRBJ1-3 and V is TRBV7-9; D ambiguous. This CDR3 is 12 amino acids long. V was clipped by 3 bases and J by 1 base, with 1 base between them. CDR1 and CDR2 from the germline V gene are SEHNR and FQNEAQ (reference sequence). In DNA form, the CDR3 reads TGTGCCAGCAGCTTTTCTGGAAACACCATATATTTT. It codes for CASSFSGNTIYF.

CDR3 loop: CASSLGLTGGMETQYF. The CDR3 DNA reads as TGTGCCAGCAGCTTAGGGTTGACAGGGGGCATGGAGACCCAGTACTTC. The chain couples TRBV7-7 to TRBJ2-5; 10 nucleotides align to TRBD1. Germline V gene sequence: CDR1 SSHAT, CDR2 FNYEAQ (reference sequence). The length of the CDR3 is 16 residues. V was pared by 1 base and J by 5 bases, with 7 bases of the junction left unmatched.